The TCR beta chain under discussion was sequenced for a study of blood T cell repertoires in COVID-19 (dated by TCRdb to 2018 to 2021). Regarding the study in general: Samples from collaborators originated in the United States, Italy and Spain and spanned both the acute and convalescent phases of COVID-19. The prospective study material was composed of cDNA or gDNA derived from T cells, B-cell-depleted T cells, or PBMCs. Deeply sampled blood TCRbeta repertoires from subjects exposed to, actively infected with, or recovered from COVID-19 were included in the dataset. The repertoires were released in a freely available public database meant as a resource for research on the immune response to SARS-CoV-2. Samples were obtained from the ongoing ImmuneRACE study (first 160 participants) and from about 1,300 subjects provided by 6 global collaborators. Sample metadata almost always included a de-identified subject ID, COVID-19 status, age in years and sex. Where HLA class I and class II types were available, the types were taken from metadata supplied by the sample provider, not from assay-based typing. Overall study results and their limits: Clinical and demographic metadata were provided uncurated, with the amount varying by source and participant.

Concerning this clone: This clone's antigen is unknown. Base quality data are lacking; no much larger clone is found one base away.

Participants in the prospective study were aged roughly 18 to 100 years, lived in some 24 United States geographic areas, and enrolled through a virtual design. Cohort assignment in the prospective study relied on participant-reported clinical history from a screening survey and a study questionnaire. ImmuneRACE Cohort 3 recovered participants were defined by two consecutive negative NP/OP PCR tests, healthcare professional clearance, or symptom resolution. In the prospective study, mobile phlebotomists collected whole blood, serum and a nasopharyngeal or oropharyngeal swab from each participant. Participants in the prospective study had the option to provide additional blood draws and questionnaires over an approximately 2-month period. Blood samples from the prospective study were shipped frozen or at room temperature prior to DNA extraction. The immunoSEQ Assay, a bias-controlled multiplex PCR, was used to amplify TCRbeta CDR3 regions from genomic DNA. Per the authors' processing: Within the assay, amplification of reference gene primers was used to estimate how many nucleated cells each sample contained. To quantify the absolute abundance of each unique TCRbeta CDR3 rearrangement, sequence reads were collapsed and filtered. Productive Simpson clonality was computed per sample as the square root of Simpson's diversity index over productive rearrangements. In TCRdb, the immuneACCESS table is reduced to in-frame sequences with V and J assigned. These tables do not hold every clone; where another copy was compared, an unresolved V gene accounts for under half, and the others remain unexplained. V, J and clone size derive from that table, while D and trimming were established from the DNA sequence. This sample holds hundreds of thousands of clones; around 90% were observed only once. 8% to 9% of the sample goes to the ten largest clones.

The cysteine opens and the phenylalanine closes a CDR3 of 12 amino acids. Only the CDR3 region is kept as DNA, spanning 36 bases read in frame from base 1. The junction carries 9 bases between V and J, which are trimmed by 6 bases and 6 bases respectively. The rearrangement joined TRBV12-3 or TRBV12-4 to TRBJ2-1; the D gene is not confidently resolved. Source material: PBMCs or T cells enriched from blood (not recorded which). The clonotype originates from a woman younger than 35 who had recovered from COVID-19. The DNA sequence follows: TGTGCCAGCAGCTCCGGTCGCAATGAGCAGTTCTTC. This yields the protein CASSSGRNEQFF.